The sequence of this TCR beta chain was determined in a study of blood T cell repertoires in COVID-19. Study details: Collection of acute and convalescent COVID-19 samples took place in the United States, Italy and Spain.

Germline V gene sequence: CDR1 GTSNPN, CDR2 SVGIG (reference sequence). The V gene lost 1 base and the J gene lost 3 bases, with 7 bases spanning the gap. This CDR3 has 12 amino acids. Per the authors' pipeline: Estimates of nucleated cell counts were drawn from the amplification of reference gene primers. Data came from immunoSEQ multiplex PCR; TCRdb stores just in-frame clones and leaves some out. The DNA was the basis for D and trimming; V, J and clone size are from that table. The sample has tens of thousands of clones, around 87% seen once. Sequenced material: peripheral blood. This TCR derives from a human donor in a cohort sampled during active COVID-19. The donor label of this sample is uncertain. The J gene is TRBJ2-7, the V gene TRBV30; TRBD2 is a possible D gene (6 bases). The CDR3 sequence is CAWSGSGYEQYF. The DNA for the CDR3 is TGTGCCTGGAGTGGTAGCGGCTACGAGCAGTACTTC.